The 9 T cell receptor beta chains below all came from one sample that was sequenced in a study of PD-1 blockade in classical Hodgkin lymphoma. The assay was immunoSEQ multiplex PCR, and TCRdb's table has in-frame clones only and misses some. The sample records more than 2,500 clones, roughly 70% being singletons. All trial patients relapsed after autologous stem cell transplantation. Through magnetic negative selection, CD8+ T cells were separated from PBMCs that had been thawed. The sample was CD8+ T cells from blood, taken at baseline. All receptors derive from a human donor with classical Hodgkin lymphoma.

The J gene is TRBJ1-2, the V gene TRBV7-9, with D possibly TRBD1 on 5 matching bases. This CDR3 has 16 amino acids. V was clipped by 1 base and J by 4 bases, with 16 bases between them. Germline loops: CDR1 SEHNR, CDR2 FQNEAQ (reference sequence). The CDR3 nucleotides read TGTGCCAGCAGCTTAGAAGGCAACCACAGGCCCTATGGCTACACCTTC. As protein: CASSLEGNHRPYGYTF. The full variable domain, rest sourced from reference TRBV7-9 and TRBJ1-2, is DTGVSQNPRHKITKRGQNVTFRCDPISEHNRLYWYRQTLGQGPEFLTYFQNEAQLEKSRLLSDRFSAERPKGSFSTLEIQRTEQGDSAMYLCASSLEGNHRPYGYTFGSGTRLTVV.

A few counts support this clone. The chain is built from TRBV9 and TRBJ2-5; no reliable D call. V was shortened by 0 bases and J by 4 bases, with 10 bases between the two germline ends. The CDR3 runs to 14 residues. Germline lookup yields CDR1 SGDLS and CDR2 YYNGEE. CDR3 nucleotide sequence: TGTGCCAGCAGCGTAGAGGTCAGAGGAGAGACCCAGTACTTC. Protein: CASSVEVRGETQYF.

This sequence joins TRBV19 and TRBJ1-1; tentative D call: TRBD1 (6 bases). V lost 3 bases and J 3 bases, leaving 14 bases between the germline ends. Germline CDR1 and CDR2: LNHDA and SQIVND (reference sequence). The CDR3 contains 15 residues. The DNA of the CDR3 is TGTGCCAGTAGTATGAGGGGGGTTCAAGACACTGAAGCTTTCTTT. Translated: CASSMRGVQDTEAFF.

This rearrangement joins TRBV5-1 to TRBJ2-7; 7 bases match TRBD1. The CDR3 is 13 residues long. Germline values: CDR1 SGHRS, CDR2 YFSETQ. V was clipped by 5 bases and J by 5 bases; unmatched bases: 7. The CDR3 region has the DNA TGCGCCAGCAGTTATCGACAGGGCGACGAGCAGTACTTC. Translated, it gives CASSYRQGDEQYF.

This clone occurred a few times. This chain connects TRBV6-6 to TRBJ2-3, with D possibly TRBD2 on 7 matching bases. This CDR3 spans 16 amino acids. Trimming cost V 6 bases and J 0 bases, with 16 bases left between them. Germline V gene lookup returns CDR1 MNHNY and CDR2 SVGAGI (reference sequence). The DNA of the CDR3 is TGTGCCAGCAGCGACGGCGGGGGCCTCAGCACAGATACGCAGTATTTT. It codes for CASSDGGGLSTDTQYF.

The V gene is TRBV27, the J gene TRBJ1-2, with 7 bases lining up with TRBD1. V shed 1 base and J 6 bases; nucleotides not matched to a gene: 5. This CDR3 is 14 amino acids long. Germline CDR1 reads MNHEY; CDR2 reads SMNVEV (reference sequence). The CDR3 DNA reads TGTGCCAGCAGTTTATACAGGGGCACGGATGGCTACACCTTC. Its translation is CASSLYRGTDGYTF.

The V gene is TRBV27, the J gene TRBJ1-1, with TRBD1 as a possible D gene (5 bases). Looked up from germline, CDR1 is MNHEY and CDR2 is SMNVEV (reference sequence). CDR3 size: 15 residues. Deletions cut 4 bases from V and 2 bases from J, with 14 bases between. The CDR3 loop is CASSSRGVGNTEAFF. The DNA for the CDR3 is TGTGCCAGCAGTTCGCGGGGGGTGGGTAACACTGAAGCTTTCTTT.

This chain joins TRBV28 and TRBJ1-1, with D possibly matching TRBD1 (6 bases). V was clipped by 5 bases and J by 3 bases, with 16 bases between them. Per germline, CDR1 MDHEN and CDR2 SYDVKM. The CDR3 extends over 15 amino acids. CDR3 coding DNA: TGTGCCAGCAGTCCGCTCTACAGGGAGGACACTGAAGCTTTCTTT. Protein: CASSPLYREDTEAFF.

CDR3 region: CASSLDRGVSTNEKLFF. The DNA for the CDR3 is TGTGCCAGCAGCTTGGACAGGGGGGTCTCAACTAATGAAAAACTGTTTTTT. The genes are TRBV7-9 and TRBJ1-4; 10 nucleotides align to TRBD1. J lost 0 bases, V lost 3 bases, and 4 bases had no gene match. From germline, CDR1 is SEHNR and CDR2 FQNEAQ (reference sequence). The CDR3 consists of 17 residues.